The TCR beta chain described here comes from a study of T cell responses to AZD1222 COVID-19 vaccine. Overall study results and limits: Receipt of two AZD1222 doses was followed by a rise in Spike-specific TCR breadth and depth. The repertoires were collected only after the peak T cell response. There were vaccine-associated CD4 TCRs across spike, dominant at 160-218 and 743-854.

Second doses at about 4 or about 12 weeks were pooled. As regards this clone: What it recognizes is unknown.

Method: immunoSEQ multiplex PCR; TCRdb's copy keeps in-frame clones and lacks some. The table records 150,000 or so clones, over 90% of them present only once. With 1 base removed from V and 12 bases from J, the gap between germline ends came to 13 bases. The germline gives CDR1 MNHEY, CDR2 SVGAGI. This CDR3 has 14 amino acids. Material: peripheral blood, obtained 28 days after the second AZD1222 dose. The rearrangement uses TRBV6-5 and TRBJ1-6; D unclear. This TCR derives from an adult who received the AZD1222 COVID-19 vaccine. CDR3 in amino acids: CASSYWTGSQPLHF. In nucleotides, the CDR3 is TGTGCCAGCAGTTACTGGACCGGCAGTCAACCCCTCCACTTT.